This T cell receptor beta chain was documented in a study of T cells expressing NK-cell markers. Study background: The TCR beta repertoires originated in sorted CD3+CD56+NKG2C+, CD3+CD56+NKG2C- and CD3+CD56-NKG2C+ T cells. Seven sequenced donors out of eight were HCMV-seropositive, one seronegative. Study outcomes and limitations: Of the CD8+ T cells in six donors, roughly 1.0-7.0% belonged to dominant NKG2C+ clonotypes.

UMI-tagged 5'RACE template switching yielded the TCR beta cDNA. TCRdb reprocessed the 5' RACE reads and reports one entry per CDR3 protein, with no DNA. The sample data list around 180,000 distinct CDR3 sequences. Comments on this clonotype: Its antigen is as yet unknown.

The CDR3 totals 12 residues. Germline CDR1 is SGHTA and CDR2 is FQGNSA. The clonotype was recovered from a man aged 18-75 years in good health. Sequenced material: blood T cells: a sorted CD56 or NKG2C T cell subset, CD4+ or CD8+ T cells, or bulk PBMC T cells (not recorded which). The chain has TRBV7-2 and TRBJ1-2. CDR3 protein: CASSCCNYGYTF.